The present TCR beta chain was sequenced within a study of T cell repertoires in cytomegalovirus infection. TCRdb independently ran MiXCR on the reads; one entry per CDR3 protein. Of about 400,000 distinct CDR3 sequences listed, roughly 18% were seen once; the top ten hold around 9.3%. The sequencing input was PBMCs. The source of this sequence is a human donor in good health (CMV status not recorded). Some clones in this sample may be carry-over from other donors' samples.

CDR3 nucleotide sequence: TGTGCCAGCAGCGTAGGCCCGGACAGGGAAGAGACCCAGTACTTC. Amino acids: CASSVGPDREETQYF. The rearrangement uses TRBV9 and TRBJ2-5; TRBD1 aligns across 8 bases. With 0 bases clipped from V and 3 bases from J, the junction kept 4 bases outside the gene matches. The CDR3 loop spans 15 amino acids. CDR1 SGDLS and CDR2 YYNGEE come from the germline V gene.